Described below is a single T cell receptor (beta chain) sequence and its context. This clonotype came up a few times. The specificity of this receptor is unknown. There are no base qualities to consult, and no much larger clone falls within one base. The data derive from a study of identical twins (dated by TCRdb to 2016 to 2018). Describing the broader study: TCR alpha and beta repertoires from monozygotic twins, unrelated adults of various ages and cord blood were deep-sequenced to test whether fetal clonotypes persist. Replicate twin experiments were performed at different times using different library preparation protocols to rule out contamination.

The library was prepared using 5' RACE. Sequencing was performed on an Illumina HiSeq 2000. A universal primer binding site was introduced by template switching, and a unique molecular identifier was present in the final cDNA, enabling accurate counting of TCR cDNA molecules. Specific primers in the conserved constant-segment region were used to synthesize first-strand cDNA for the TCR alpha and beta chains. To control for contamination, each cDNA library was double barcoded with a SMART-Mk sample barcode plus Illumina barcodes. TruSeq adapter sequences along with Illumina sample barcodes were introduced in two successive PCR steps. TCR alpha and beta cDNA libraries were sequenced on the Illumina HiSeq platform with custom primers. The authors processed their data as follows. Raw reads were processed with MiGEC to extract unique molecular identifiers, and MiXCR was used to determine CDR3 positions. Recombination models were inferred per individual with the repgenHMM and IGoR tools using an EM algorithm. The tcR package in R was used for shared clonotype analysis, with sharing normalized by the product of cloneset sizes. To study raw recombination without the effects of thymic and clonal selection, out-of-frame nonproductive sequences were analyzed. TCRdb cleaned the public reads at Q25 with fastp, built clones with MiXCR and kept in-frame beta chains. Rows are unified per CDR3 protein, each entry keeping the most common DNA and genes. TCRdb, rather than the study authors, made the V and J calls. The sample includes 350,000 to 450,000 distinct CDR3 sequences, with approximately 17% observed a single time. The top ten hold 12% of the sample.

Only healthy Caucasian donors were included. The study also sequenced three unrelated non-twin adults: a male aged 18 to 30, a male aged 50 to 60 and a female aged 50 to 60. Miltenyi CD45RO+ enrichment and human naive T-cell isolation kits were used to isolate memory (CD45RO+) and naive T cells from PBMC. Looking up the germline V gene yields CDR1 LGHNA and CDR2 YSLEER. Germline trimming: 4 bases from V, 3 bases from J; junction bases outside gene matches: 15. Taken from cysteine to phenylalanine, the CDR3 has 20 residues. CDR3 DNA only is kept here, 60 bases in frame from base 1. What the study reported, not specific to this receptor: In beta out-of-frame sequences, excess twin sharing was weaker, because having fewer shared sequences lowered the signal-to-noise ratio. Conclusions relied on cross-sectional statistical analysis, since the same donors could not be followed over many years. Zero-insertion analyses could be partly confounded by invariant T cells such as MAIT and iNKT, though diverse VJ usage argued against such confounding for most clonotypes. Compared with coincidental sharing between unrelated individuals, out-of-frame TCR alpha sequences shared between twins had an excess of sequences with low generation probability. In monozygotic twins, recombination models systematically underestimated out-of-frame TCR alpha sharing, but the models matched the sharing seen between unrelated individuals. Fewer insertions were carried by abundant cord blood beta clonotypes; a weaker similar trend was observed in young adult naive repertoires, while no such trend was observed in memory repertoires.

The sequence derives from a man in his fifties in good health. The rearranged chain carries TRBV4-3 and TRBJ2-1, with 13 junctional bases fitting TRBD2. Sequencing was carried out using naive T cells sorted from blood. The sample's cell subset or site, from its label and the paper: cells isolated with a human naive T-cell isolation kit. The CDR3 region: CASSRNGLAGALGGYNEQFF. The sequenced DNA is TGCGCCAGCAGCCGGAACGGACTAGCGGGGGCCCTAGGGGGCTACAATGAGCAGTTCTTC.